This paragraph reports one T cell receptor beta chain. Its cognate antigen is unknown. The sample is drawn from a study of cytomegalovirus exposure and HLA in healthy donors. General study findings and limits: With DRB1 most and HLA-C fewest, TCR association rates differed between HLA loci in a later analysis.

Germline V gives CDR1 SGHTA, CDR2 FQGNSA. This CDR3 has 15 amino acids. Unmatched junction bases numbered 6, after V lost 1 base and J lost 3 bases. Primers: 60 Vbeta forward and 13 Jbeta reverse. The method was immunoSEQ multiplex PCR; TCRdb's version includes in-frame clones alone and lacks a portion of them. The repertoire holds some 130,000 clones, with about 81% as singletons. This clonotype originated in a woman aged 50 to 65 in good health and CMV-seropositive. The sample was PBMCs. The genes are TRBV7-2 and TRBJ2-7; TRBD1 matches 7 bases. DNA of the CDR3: TGTGCCAGCAGCTTAGTAGGGACAGTTTTCTACGAGCAGTACTTC. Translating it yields CASSLVGTVFYEQYF.